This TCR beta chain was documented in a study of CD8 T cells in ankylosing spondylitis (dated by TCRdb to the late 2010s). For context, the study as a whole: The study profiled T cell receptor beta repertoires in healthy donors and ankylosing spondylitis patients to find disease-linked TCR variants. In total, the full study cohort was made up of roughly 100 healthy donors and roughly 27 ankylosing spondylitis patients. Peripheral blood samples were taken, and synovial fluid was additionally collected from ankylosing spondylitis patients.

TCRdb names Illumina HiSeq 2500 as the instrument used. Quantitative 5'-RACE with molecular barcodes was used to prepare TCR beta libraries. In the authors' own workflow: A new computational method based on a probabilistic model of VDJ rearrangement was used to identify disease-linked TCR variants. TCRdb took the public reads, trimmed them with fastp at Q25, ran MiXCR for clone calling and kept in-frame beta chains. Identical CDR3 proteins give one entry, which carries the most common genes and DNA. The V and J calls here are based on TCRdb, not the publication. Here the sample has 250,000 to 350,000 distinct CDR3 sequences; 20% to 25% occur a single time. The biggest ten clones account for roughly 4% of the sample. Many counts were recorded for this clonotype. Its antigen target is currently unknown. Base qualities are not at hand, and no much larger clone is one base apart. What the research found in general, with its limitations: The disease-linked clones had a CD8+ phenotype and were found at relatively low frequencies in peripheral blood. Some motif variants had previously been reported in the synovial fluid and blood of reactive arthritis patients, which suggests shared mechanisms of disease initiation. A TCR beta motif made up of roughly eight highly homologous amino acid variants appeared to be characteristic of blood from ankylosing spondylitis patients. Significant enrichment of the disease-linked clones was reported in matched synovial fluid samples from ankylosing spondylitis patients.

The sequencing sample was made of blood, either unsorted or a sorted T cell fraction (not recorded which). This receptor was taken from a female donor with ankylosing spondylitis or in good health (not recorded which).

The nucleotide sequence is TGTGCCATCGGAGACAATGAGCAGTTCTTC. Its translation reads: CAIGDNEQFF. This chain joins TRBV10-3 to TRBJ2-1, with the D segment identity uncertain. V is shortened by 8 bases, J by 5 bases, and the region joining them spans 4 bases. The CDR3 starts with the cysteine, ends with the phenylalanine, and has 10 residues. Here the CDR3 DNA is all that survives: 30 bases in frame from base 1. CDR1 and CDR2 are read off the germline V gene as ENHRY and SYGVKD.